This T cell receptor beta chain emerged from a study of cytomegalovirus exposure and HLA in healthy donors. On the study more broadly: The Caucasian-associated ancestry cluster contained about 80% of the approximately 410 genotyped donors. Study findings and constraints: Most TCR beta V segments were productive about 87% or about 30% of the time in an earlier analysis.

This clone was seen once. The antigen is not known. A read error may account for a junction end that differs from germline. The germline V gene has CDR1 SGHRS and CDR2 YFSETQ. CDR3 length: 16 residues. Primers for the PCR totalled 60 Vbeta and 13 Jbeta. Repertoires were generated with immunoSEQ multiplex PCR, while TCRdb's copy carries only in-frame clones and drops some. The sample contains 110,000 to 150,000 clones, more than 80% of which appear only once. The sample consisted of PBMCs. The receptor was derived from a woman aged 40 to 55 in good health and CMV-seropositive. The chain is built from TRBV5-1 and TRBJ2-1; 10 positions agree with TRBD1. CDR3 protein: CAGSTADRGLGNEQFF. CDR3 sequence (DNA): TGCGCCGGCAGCACAGCAGACAGGGGGCTGGGGAATGAGCAGTTCTTC.